This entry describes one TCR beta chain. Repertoires were generated with immunoSEQ multiplex PCR, while TCRdb's copy carries only in-frame clones and drops some. The data hold 300,000 to 400,000 clones, with around 85% observed a single time. This study enrolled people aged roughly 18 to 90 from approximately 24 US geographic areas. Self-reported history from a screening survey and questionnaire set each donor's cohort. V lost 3 bases and J lost 2, with 14 bases in between. The CDR3 extends over 16 amino acids. Germline CDR1 reads MDHEN; CDR2 reads SYDVKM. This sample stems from a study of blood T cell repertoires in COVID-19. Whole-study context: Material from acute and convalescent COVID-19 was sourced from the United States, Italy and Spain. T cells, B-cell-depleted T cells, or PBMCs supplied cDNA or gDNA.

This chain links TRBV28 with TRBJ2-1; TRBD2 is a possible D gene (7 bases). The source of this sequence is a woman between 35 and 50 years old with acute COVID-19. The source material was PBMCs or T cells enriched from blood (not recorded which). The CDR3 sequence is CASSFGWGGPYNEQFF. The DNA for the CDR3 is TGTGCCAGCAGTTTCGGATGGGGGGGCCCCTACAATGAGCAGTTCTTC.